The next 23 T cell receptor beta chains were all read from a single sample in a study of T cells in Graves' hyperthyroidism and ophthalmopathy. TCR beta CDR3 region amplification was performed from RNA transcripts. The study used the HTBI primer set for a first-round RT-PCR of the TCR CDR3. One entry per CDR3 protein, called by TCRdb with MiXCR from the multiplex PCR reads. The sample has 530,000 or so distinct CDR3 sequences; about 45% are singletons. Sequenced material: peripheral blood or thyroid tissue (not recorded which). The receptors derive from a woman aged 18-29 years with Graves' hyperthyroidism.

With regard to this clonotype: At one end the junction does not follow the germline gene, possibly because of a read error. V is TRBV9 and J is TRBJ2-1, with TRBD2 as a possible D gene (5 bases). CDR1 and CDR2 from the germline V gene are SGDLS and YYNGEE. The CDR3 sequence is 15 residues long. The CDR3 spells CASSGRGLSHNEQFF. CDR3 sequence (DNA): TGTGCCAGCAGCGGCCGAGGACTCTCCCACAATGAGCAGTTCTTC.

V is TRBV7-2 and J is TRBJ2-3, with a possible D match to TRBD2 (5 bases). Germline V gives CDR1 SGHTA, CDR2 FQGNSA. V dropped 5 bases and J dropped 2 bases, with 14 bases sitting between them. The CDR3 extends over 15 amino acids. The CDR3 spells CASSPLGLTTDTQYF. The CDR3 nucleotides read TGTGCCAGCAGCCCCTTAGGACTCACCACAGATACGCAGTATTTT.

This clonotype was counted many times. In DNA, the CDR3 is TGTGCCAGCAGCTTAGGTCCCCAGCCTGAAGCTTTCTTT. Its protein is CASSLGPQPEAFF. The chain employs TRBV7-9 and TRBJ1-1, with D unclear. This CDR3 is built from 13 residues. Trimming stripped 1 base from V and 6 bases from J, with 9 bases between. Germline V lookup: CDR1 SEHNR, CDR2 FQNEAQ (reference sequence).

Ten or more counts support this clonotype. This chain links TRBV27 with TRBJ2-5, with D hard to call. CDR3 length: 13 residues. V lost 1 base, J lost 3 bases, and 6 bases lay in between. The germline V gene has CDR1 MNHEY and CDR2 SMNVEV (reference sequence). The CDR3 is CASSLFGEETQYF. The CDR3 nucleotides are TGTGCCAGCAGTTTATTTGGTGAAGAGACCCAGTACTTC.

This clonotype was observed many times. The chain has TRBV6-1 and TRBJ1-5; 9 nucleotides align to TRBD1. This CDR3 region has 15 residues. Germline loops: CDR1 MNHNS, CDR2 SASEGT. After removal of 1 base from V and 5 bases from J, the junction contained 3 bases not matched to a gene. The CDR3 region is CASSEEGQGHQPQHF. The CDR3 DNA reads as TGTGCCAGCAGTGAAGAGGGACAGGGCCATCAGCCCCAGCATTTT.

A note on this clonotype: The junction departs from germline at one end; a sequencing error may be responsible. The chain combines TRBV19 with TRBJ2-2; D remains ambiguous. CDR1 and CDR2 from the germline V gene are LNHDA and SQIVND (reference sequence). The CDR3 length is 14 residues. The DNA for the CDR3 is TGTGCCAGTAGAAAGGTAGGAAGCTACAATGAGCAGTTTTTT. Translating it yields CASRKVGSYNEQFF.

The chain joins TRBV6-6 to TRBJ2-7; 12 nucleotides line up with TRBD2. The V and J ends lost 5 bases and 3 bases, in that order; junction bases with no gene match: 11. The CDR3 has 17 amino acids. Germline CDR1 MNHNY, CDR2 SVGAGI (reference sequence). The CDR3, as DNA: TGTGCCAGCAGTAGACTAGCGGGGGCCCTCTCCCTCTACGAGCAGTACTTC. It encodes CASSRLAGALSLYEQYF.

This clonotype came up many times. The chain couples TRBV4-1 to TRBJ2-7; D perhaps matches TRBD1 (5 bases). The V end lost 3 bases, the J end lost 7 bases, and 19 bases lay between the germline ends. Germline assignment: CDR1 MGHRA and CDR2 YSYEKL. The CDR3 loop spans 15 amino acids. The CDR3 bases are TGCGCCAGCAGCCACGTTTTTAGGGGCGTCGGAGAGCAGTACTTC. This gives the protein CASSHVFRGVGEQYF.

This clonotype was seen repeatedly, ten times or more. The V and J genes are TRBV13 and TRBJ2-7, with TRBD2 matching 7 bases. Trimming at V came to 4 bases and at J to 3 bases, leaving 9 bases not matched to a gene. Germline lookup yields CDR1 PRHDT and CDR2 FYEKMQ (reference sequence). The CDR3 sequence is 15 residues long. The CDR3 bases are TGTGCCAGCAGCTCTAAATCTAGCGGCTACTACGAGCAGTACTTC. This gives the protein CASSSKSSGYYEQYF.

This clonotype has at least ten counts. The V call is TRBV13, the J call TRBJ2-7; 9 bases match TRBD1. V trimming: 5 bases; J trimming: 7 bases; junction bases outside the gene matches: 12. The germline V gene encodes CDR1 PRHDT and CDR2 FYEKMQ (reference sequence). The CDR3 contains 15 residues. In nucleotides, the CDR3 is TGTGCCAGCAGCCAGATTTACAGGGGGCGAGGGGAGCAGTACTTC. Translating it yields CASSQIYRGRGEQYF.

The chain joins TRBV7-2 to TRBJ1-4; 7 bases align to TRBD1. The germline V gene has CDR1 SGHTA and CDR2 FQGNSA. The ends lost 3 bases at V and 5 bases at J; junction bases unmatched: 6. The CDR3 runs 15 residues. In DNA, the CDR3 is TGTGCCAGCAGCTTGGCCGGCAGGGGGAATGAAAAACTGTTTTTT. It encodes CASSLAGRGNEKLFF. Looking up the rest from reference TRBV7-2 and TRBJ1-4 gives the full variable domain: GAGVSQSPSNKVTEKGKDVELRCDPISGHTALYWYRQSLGQGLEFLIYFQGNSAPDKSGLPSDRFSAERTGGSVSTLTIQRTQQEDSAVYLCASSLAGRGNEKLFFGSGTQLSVL.

A remark on this clonotype: This may be a read error: a much more frequent sequence differs by one nucleotide. The J gene is TRBJ2-7, the V gene TRBV6-1; 7 positions match TRBD2. This CDR3 is 15 amino acids long. V was clipped by 3 bases and J by 4 bases; unmatched bases: 9. Per the germline V gene, CDR1 is MNHNS and CDR2 is SASEGT. The CDR3 nucleotides are TGTGCCAGCAGTGACGCGCCTAGCGGCGGTTACGAGCAGTACTTC. Translated, it gives CASSDAPSGGYEQYF.

This chain connects TRBV25-1 to TRBJ2-1; a possible D gene is TRBD2 (5 bases). The CDR3 is 14 residues long. V dropped 3 bases and J dropped 5 bases, with 11 bases sitting between them. Germline V lookup: CDR1 MGHDK, CDR2 SYGVNS. CDR3 in DNA: TGTGCCAGCAGTGAGAGCGGTGCTCACAATGAGCAGTTCTTC. Protein product: CASSESGAHNEQFF.

V and J are TRBV7-3 and TRBJ1-2; D might be TRBD1 (5 bases). The V end was cut by 5 bases, the J end by 6 bases, with 28 bases between. The CDR3 is 18 residues long. The V gene's germline CDR1 is SGHTA and CDR2 FQGTGA. CDR3 amino acids: CASSLLAGGTGVPNGYTF. In DNA, the CDR3 is TGTGCCAGCAGCCTACTAGCGGGGGGTACAGGTGTCCCGAATGGCTACACCTTC.

In its sample, this clonotype was seen once. A clone one base away is much larger, so this may be a read error. This chain's CDR3 is CASIYQGSNQPQHF. In DNA form, the CDR3 reads TGTGCCAGCATTTACCAGGGCAGCAATCAGCCCCAGCATTTT. The V and J genes are TRBV6-5 and TRBJ1-5; TRBD1 is a possible D gene (5 bases). This CDR3 region has 14 residues. Germline V lookup: CDR1 MNHEY, CDR2 SVGAGI.

The chain is built from TRBV2 and TRBJ2-7; TRBD2 matches at 13 bases. The CDR3 is 16 residues long. CDR1 is SNHLY and CDR2 is FYNNEI in the germline V gene. The DNA of the CDR3 is TGTGCTACTAGCAGTCCGACTAGCGGGAGGAGGGACGAGCAGTACTTC. As protein: CATSSPTSGRRDEQYF.

The V and J genes are TRBV20-1 and TRBJ1-5; D is possibly TRBD1 (5 bases). CDR3 length: 14 amino acids. Germline V lookup: CDR1 DFQATT, CDR2 SNEGSKA (reference sequence). V was clipped by 6 bases and J by 2 bases, with 14 bases between them. The CDR3 loop is CSATVRGGNQPQHF. The CDR3 coding sequence is TGCAGTGCCACCGTTAGGGGTGGCAATCAGCCCCAGCATTTT.

This clonotype was counted many times. The rearrangement links TRBV20-1 to TRBJ1-2, with TRBD1 matching 7 bases. V was pared by 5 bases and J by 8 bases, with 14 bases of the junction left unmatched. This CDR3 is 14 amino acids long. Germline V gene lookup returns CDR1 DFQATT and CDR2 SNEGSKA (reference sequence). The CDR3, as DNA: TGCAGTGCTCGTCCCGACAGGGAGGCGCGGGGCTACACCTTC. Its protein is CSARPDREARGYTF.

In its sample, this clonotype was seen many times. The V gene is TRBV27, the J gene TRBJ2-7, with TRBD2 matching 8 bases. V was clipped by 3 bases and J by 12 bases; unmatched bases: 10. Germline-derived CDR1 and CDR2 are MNHEY and SMNVEV (reference sequence). This CDR3 is 13 amino acids long. The CDR3 sequence is CASSLGLEGMRYF. CDR3 in DNA: TGTGCCAGCAGTTTGGGACTAGAAGGGATGCGGTACTTC.

This clonotype was seen ten or more times. The CDR3 DNA is TGTGCCAGCAGCCACGGGACGGCTAATGAAAAACTGTTTTTT. Residues: CASSHGTANEKLFF. This chain links TRBV5-6 with TRBJ1-4; perhaps TRBD1 as D (5 bases). The V end was cut by 4 bases, the J end by 3 bases, with 10 bases between. The length of the CDR3 is 14 residues. Germline V gene data show CDR1 as SGHDT and CDR2 as YYEEEE.

This clonotype was found many times. J is TRBJ2-6 and V is TRBV12-3 or TRBV12-4, with TRBD1 matching 7 bases. The CDR3 is 17 residues long. The V segment lost 1 base and the J segment 0 bases; nucleotides outside the gene matches: 3. CDR3: CASSLDRGGSGANVLTF. CDR3 bases: TGTGCCAGCAGTTTAGACAGGGGCGGCTCTGGGGCCAACGTCCTGACTTTC.

The V call is TRBV10-3, the J call TRBJ2-5, with 8 bases fitting TRBD2. V lost 5 bases, J lost 3 bases, and 5 bases stayed unmatched. CDR3 length: 14 residues. Germline lookup yields CDR1 ENHRY and CDR2 SYGVKD. The CDR3 sequence: CAISYKAGEETQYF. The CDR3 nucleotides are TGTGCCATCAGTTACAAAGCGGGAGAAGAGACCCAGTACTTC.

DNA for the CDR3: TGTGCCATCAGTGAGGCCTCGGGACCCTCACAGCCCCAGCATTTT. As protein: CAISEASGPSQPQHF. The chain couples TRBV10-3 to TRBJ1-5; TRBD1 might be the D (5 bases). Germline V gives CDR1 ENHRY, CDR2 SYGVKD. V dropped 2 bases and J dropped 7 bases, with 15 bases sitting between them. This CDR3 is 15 amino acids long.